The 13 T cell receptor beta chains below come from one sample, sequenced in a study of T-cell reconstitution after alpha-beta-depleted transplantation in children. The TCRbeta library was prepared with unique molecular identifiers. TCRdb redid the calling of the PCR reads with MiXCR, one entry per CDR3 protein. Among 450,000 to 600,000 distinct CDR3 sequences listed, around a third were seen once. The material was PBMCs from the stem cell graft donor, obtained from the stem cell graft. The receptors come from a human donor who donated a stem cell graft to a child with aplastic anemia.

The gene calls are TRBV12-3 or TRBV12-4 and TRBJ2-3; D is unclear. Deletions cut 6 bases from V and 4 bases from J, with 8 bases between. This CDR3 has 12 residues. The chain's CDR3 is CASRLTADTQYF. CDR3 nucleotide sequence: TGTGCCAGCAGGCTGACTGCAGATACGCAGTATTTT.

The chain recombines TRBV20-1 with TRBJ1-1, with 10 nucleotides matching TRBD1. This CDR3 comprises 15 residues. Germline V gene data show CDR1 as DFQATT and CDR2 as SNEGSKA (reference sequence). The J segment lost 3 bases and the V segment lost 4 bases, leaving 8 bases of the junction unmatched. The CDR3 reads CSANSGTGDYTEAFF. The CDR3, as DNA: TGCAGTGCTAACTCCGGGACAGGGGATTACACTGAAGCTTTCTTT.

The rearrangement uses TRBV24-1 and TRBJ2-7; D remains ambiguous. The V and J ends lost 3 bases and 5 bases respectively, with 16 bases between them. Germline V gives CDR1 KGHDR, CDR2 SFDVKD. This CDR3 spans 15 amino acids. CDR3 protein: CATSDPKNVRDEQYF. The CDR3 nucleotides are TGTGCCACCAGTGATCCAAAGAACGTACGGGACGAGCAGTACTTC.

V is TRBV15 and J is TRBJ2-2; no reliable D call. V lost 4 bases and J 1 base, leaving 7 bases between the germline ends. Germline CDR1 reads LNHNV; CDR2 reads YYDKDF (reference sequence). This CDR3 has 14 amino acids. The CDR3 region has the DNA TGTGCCACCAGCACCGGAGAGAACACCGGGGAGCTGTTTTTT. It translates to CATSTGENTGELFF. The entire variable domain, with the rest obtained from reference TRBV15 and TRBJ2-2, is as follows: DAMVIQNPRYQVTQFGKPVTLSCSQTLNHNVMYWYQQKSSQAPKLLFHYYDKDFNNEADTPDNFQSRRPNTSFCFLDIRSPGLGDTAMYLCATSTGENTGELFFGEGSRLTVL.

This clonotype came up once. V gene TRBV7-9 combines with J gene TRBJ2-4; TRBD2 matches at 13 bases. V lost 4 bases to trimming and J lost 6 bases; unmatched junction nucleotides: 6. Germline CDR1 is SEHNR and CDR2 is FQNEAQ (reference sequence). This CDR3 has 16 amino acids. The CDR3 reads CASSSGTSGAGNIQYF. The CDR3 DNA sequence: TGTGCCAGCAGCTCAGGGACTAGCGGGGCTGGAAACATTCAGTACTTC.

V and J are TRBV6-2 or TRBV6-3 and TRBJ2-1; 12 bases line up with TRBD2. The CDR3 loop spans 14 amino acids. Germline loops: CDR1 MNHEY, CDR2 SVGEGT. The J segment lost 9 bases and the V segment lost 8 bases, leaving 8 bases of the junction unmatched. The CDR3 bases are TGTGCCAGCTTGAAGACTAGCGGGAGAGGTGAGCAGTTCTTC. This gives the protein CASLKTSGRGEQFF.

Regarding this clonotype: Because the CDR3's place on the DNA is in doubt, the DNA is left out and the CDR3 is given as listed by TCRdb. The CDR3 here is CASSPRLNSVPAAPVLDTQYF. The J gene is TRBJ2-3, the V gene TRBV25-1; the listed D gene, TRBD1, was not tested against the DNA. Germline assignment: CDR1 MGHDK and CDR2 SYGVNS. Counting both end residues, the CDR3 totals 21 amino acids.

The chain carries TRBV28 and TRBJ2-1, with 13 bases aligning to TRBD2. The germline V gene has CDR1 MDHEN and CDR2 SYDVKM. The CDR3 is made up of 22 amino acids. Trimming took 5 bases from V and 7 from J; bases not matched to a gene: 26. CDR3 amino acids: CASSLPTMGTETSGRWRNEQFF. CDR3 DNA sequence: TGTGCCAGCAGTCTACCGACTATGGGGACGGAGACTAGCGGGAGGTGGAGGAATGAGCAGTTCTTC.

This chain connects TRBV18 to TRBJ2-1; D ambiguous. This CDR3 is built from 13 residues. Trimming took off 3 bases at V and 6 bases at J, with 9 bases between the two ends. CDR1 KGHSH and CDR2 LQKENI come from the germline V gene. Here the CDR3 DNA reads TGTGCCAGCTCACCTGCTACCCCCAATGAGCAGTTCTTC. As protein: CASSPATPNEQFF.

This clonotype came up a few times. The chain links TRBV5-6 to TRBJ2-3, with a weak D call TRBD2 (6 bases). The CDR3 totals 15 residues. The V and J ends lost 4 bases and 4 bases respectively, with 16 bases between them. Germline CDR1 and CDR2: SGHDT and YYEEEE. CDR3 residues: CASSPEGRRADTQYF. The CDR3 region has the DNA TGTGCCAGCAGCCCCGAGGGCAGGAGGGCAGATACGCAGTATTTT.

This clonotype was seen more than once but under ten times. The rearrangement uses TRBV10-3 and TRBJ2-3; 9 nucleotides agree with TRBD1. The length of the CDR3 is 16 residues. Germline loops: CDR1 ENHRY, CDR2 SYGVKD. After removal of 2 bases from V and 2 bases from J, the junction contained 5 bases not matched to a gene. CDR3 in amino acids: CAISEPGQGPTDTQYF. The CDR3 DNA reads as TGTGCCATCAGTGAGCCGGGACAGGGACCCACAGATACGCAGTATTTT.

There are a few counts of this clonotype. The chain uses TRBV5-1 and TRBJ1-2; 10 nucleotides match TRBD1. Germline assignment: CDR1 SGHRS and CDR2 YFSETQ. CDR3 length equals 15 residues. V dropped 4 bases and J dropped 2; count of bases not matched to a gene: 5. DNA of the CDR3: TGCGCCAGCAGCACCCGACAGGGGGCCAACTATGGCTACACCTTC. It specifies CASSTRQGANYGYTF.

The J gene is TRBJ2-1, the V gene TRBV12-3 or TRBV12-4; no firm D call. The CDR3 totals 12 residues. The ends were cut back, 5 bases at V and 8 bases at J, with 10 bases in the middle. CDR3 in amino acids: CASSRPADEQFF. The CDR3, as DNA: TGTGCCAGCAGTCGTCCGGCTGATGAGCAGTTCTTC.